These T cell receptor beta chains were read from a single sample in a study of cytomegalovirus exposure and HLA in healthy donors. Assay: immunoSEQ multiplex PCR; the TCRdb copy retains only in-frame clones and omits some. The sample yields just over 150,000 clones, over 80% seen once. The sample consisted of PBMCs. These receptors came from a male donor in good health and CMV-seropositive. The CDR3 runs from the conserved cysteine through the conserved F or W. D genes are given only for firm matches. Rows give clone size only sometimes, using once, few, many, or a class for an expanded clone.

CDR3aa,CDR3nt,j_gene,v_gene,abundance,d_gene
CASSLSDVFLQGTGDTQYF,TGTGCCAGCAGTTTATCTGACGTGTTCCTACAGGGGACGGGAGATACGCAGTATTTT,TRBJ2-3,TRBV27,-,TRBD1
CASSGHGGAHGYTF,TGTGCCAGCAGTGGACATGGAGGGGCCCATGGCTACACCTTC,TRBJ1-2,TRBV2,-,-
CASSCRGGGPHEQYF,TGTGCCAGCAGCTGCCGTGGGGGGGGCCCCCACGAGCAGTACTTC,TRBJ2-7,TRBV7-9,-,-
CASSQDLSSGNTIYF,TGTGCCAGCAGCCAGGATCTTTCCTCTGGAAACACCATATATTTT,TRBJ1-3,TRBV6-5,-,-
CASVIGAAQYF,TGTGCCTCCGTCATTGGGGCTGCGCAGTATTTT,TRBJ2-3,TRBV30,-,-
CASSEGGNIQYF,TGTGCCAGCAGCGAGGGTGGGAACATTCAGTACTTC,TRBJ2-4,TRBV27,few,-
CASSFPILISRGSYEQYF,TGTGCCAGCAGTTTCCCGATTCTCATATCCAGGGGATCCTACGAGCAGTACTTC,TRBJ2-7,TRBV27,-,-
CASSKDSLMDTEAFF,TGTGCCAGCAGCAAGGACAGTTTGATGGACACTGAAGCTTTCTTT,TRBJ1-1,TRBV7-8,-,-
CASSPQTSGSSYNEQFF,TGTGCCAGCTCACCACAGACTAGCGGGAGCTCCTACAATGAGCAGTTCTTC,TRBJ2-1,TRBV18,-,TRBD2
CASSLFLAGGSADTQYF,TGCGCCAGCAGCTTGTTTCTAGCGGGAGGGTCAGCAGATACGCAGTATTTT,TRBJ2-3,TRBV5-1,-,TRBD2
CASSLGGTGVREKLFF,TGTGCCAGCAGCTTAGGCGGGACAGGGGTGAGGGAAAAACTGTTTTTT,TRBJ1-4,TRBV7-9,-,TRBD1
CASSSKGGGNYGYTF,TGTGCCAGCAGTTCGAAGGGTGGAGGTAACTATGGCTACACCTTC,TRBJ1-2,TRBV6-5,once,-
CASSSGLVHYEQYF,TGTGCCAGCAGCTCTGGACTAGTTCACTACGAGCAGTACTTC,TRBJ2-7,TRBV5-4,-,TRBD2
CASSQGIAYEQYF,TGTGCCAGCAGTCAGGGTATAGCCTACGAGCAGTACTTC,TRBJ2-7,TRBV6-5,-,-
CASSSQRGQNNEQFF,TGCGCCAGCAGCTCTCAAAGGGGGCAGAACAATGAGCAGTTCTTC,TRBJ2-1,TRBV23-1,-,TRBD1
CASSPTDGGTEPQHF,TGTGCCAGCAGCCCTACCGATGGGGGGACCGAGCCCCAGCATTTT,TRBJ1-5,TRBV6-4,-,-
CASSLILAGGGNEQYF,TGTGCCAGCAGCTTGATTCTAGCGGGAGGAGGGAACGAGCAGTACTTC,TRBJ2-7,TRBV5-4,-,TRBD2
CAWSGPGSGRYEQYF,TGTGCCTGGAGTGGCCCGGGTAGCGGGAGGTACGAGCAGTACTTC,TRBJ2-7,TRBV30,-,TRBD2
CASSQESATTYEQYF,TGCGCCAGCAGCCAAGAATCCGCCACTACTTACGAGCAGTACTTC,TRBJ2-7,TRBV4-1,-,-
CASSSQPGTAETQYF,TGTGCCAGCAGCTCGCAACCCGGGACAGCAGAGACCCAGTACTTC,TRBJ2-5,TRBV7-9,once,TRBD1
CATSRRQETQYF,TGTGCCACCAGCAGACGCCAAGAGACCCAGTACTTC,TRBJ2-5,TRBV15,-,-
CASLSSGAGGETQYF,TGCGCCAGCTTATCCTCCGGAGCGGGAGGGGAGACCCAGTACTTC,TRBJ2-5,TRBV5-1,-,TRBD2
CASSFGDRDTEAFF,TGCGCCAGCAGCTTCGGCGACAGGGACACTGAAGCTTTCTTT,TRBJ1-1,TRBV5-1,-,TRBD1
CASSLAGGTGANVLTF,TGTGCCAGCAGCTTAGCTGGCGGTACTGGGGCCAACGTCCTGACTTTC,TRBJ2-6,TRBV7-9,few,-
CASRTDSTSVDEQFF,TGTGCCAGCAGAACGGACAGCACTTCGGTGGATGAGCAGTTCTTC,TRBJ2-1,TRBV11-2,-,-
CASSPRDRGTGANVLTF,TGTGCCAGCTCACCACGCGACAGGGGGACTGGGGCCAACGTCCTGACTTTC,TRBJ2-6,TRBV18,-,TRBD1
CASSPILQREDATYNEQFF,TGTGCCAGCTCACCAATCTTACAGCGGGAGGATGCCACCTACAATGAGCAGTTCTTC,TRBJ2-1,TRBV18,once,TRBD2
CASSVRGFNYGYTF,TGTGCCAGCAGCGTCAGGGGATTCAACTATGGCTACACCTTC,TRBJ1-2,TRBV13,-,-
CASSWDRQNSGNTIYF,TGCGCCAGCAGCTGGGACAGGCAAAACTCTGGAAACACCATATATTTT,TRBJ1-3,TRBV5-1,-,TRBD1
CAISESTGTNTGELFF,TGTGCCATCAGTGAGTCGACGGGAACGAACACCGGGGAGCTGTTTTTT,TRBJ2-2,TRBV10-3,-,-
CASSPGLAGYEQYF,TGTGCCAGCAGTCCTGGACTAGCGGGATACGAGCAGTACTTC,TRBJ2-7,TRBV6-5,few,TRBD2
CASSAQVAKNIQYF,TGTGCCAGTAGTGCTCAGGTAGCCAAAAACATTCAGTACTTC,TRBJ2-4,TRBV19,-,-
CASSSEGGIGNTIYF,TGTGCCAGCAGTTCGGAGGGCGGAATTGGAAACACCATATATTTT,TRBJ1-3,TRBV28,-,-
CASSLPTSGGYEQYF,TGTGCCAGCAGCCTACCGACTAGCGGGGGGTACGAGCAGTACTTC,TRBJ2-7,TRBV7-9,-,TRBD2
CASSLRQTNQPQHF,TGTGCCAGCAGCTTACGACAGACCAATCAGCCCCAGCATTTT,TRBJ1-5,TRBV7-2,-,-
CASSSRDRARSSYEQYF,TGTGCCAGCAGCAGCCGGGACAGGGCGCGGAGCTCCTACGAGCAGTACTTC,TRBJ2-7,TRBV11-2,-,TRBD1
CASSGAGTGTSPLHF,TGTGCCAGCAGTGGGGCCGGGACAGGGACTTCACCCCTCCACTTT,TRBJ1-6,TRBV6-5,-,TRBD1
CASSQQPGLGQKDTQYF,TGCGCCAGCAGCCAACAACCGGGACTAGGACAGAAGGATACGCAGTATTTT,TRBJ2-3,TRBV4-1,-,TRBD2
CASSHPGGDEQYF,TGTGCCAGCAGCCATCCGGGGGGAGACGAGCAGTACTTC,TRBJ2-7,TRBV27,-,TRBD2
CASSLPRYREENEQFF,TGTGCCAGCAGCTTACCGCGGTACAGGGAAGAAAATGAGCAGTTCTTC,TRBJ2-1,TRBV7-9,-,-
CASRGTGRTNEQYF,TGTGCCAGCAGGGGGACAGGGCGCACAAACGAGCAGTACTTC,TRBJ2-7,TRBV6-6,few,TRBD1
CASSARLAGEGRPQYF,TGTGCCAGCAGCGCGAGACTAGCGGGAGAGGGTAGGCCGCAGTATTTT,TRBJ2-3,TRBV7-6,-,TRBD2
CASSFPGGDSYNEQFF,TGTGCCAGCAGCTTCCCGGGCGGGGACTCTTACAATGAGCAGTTCTTC,TRBJ2-1,TRBV7-9,-,-
CASSPGQLNYEQYF,TGTGCCAGCAGTCCGGGACAATTAAACTACGAGCAGTACTTC,TRBJ2-7,TRBV27,-,-
CASSTGRNEQFF,TGTGCCAGCAGTACAGGGCGAAATGAGCAGTTCTTC,TRBJ2-1,TRBV6-1,once,-
CASTMAGGSYEQYF,TGTGCCAGCACAATGGCGGGAGGATCCTACGAGCAGTACTTC,TRBJ2-7,TRBV27,-,TRBD2
CASSQVGQLYNEQFF,TGTGCCAGCAGCCAAGTGGGACAGCTATACAATGAGCAGTTCTTC,TRBJ2-1,TRBV4-2,-,TRBD1
CASKTGIAYNEQFF,TGCGCCAGCAAGACAGGGATCGCCTACAATGAGCAGTTCTTC,TRBJ2-1,TRBV5-1,-,TRBD1
CASSLTRLYGYTF,TGTGCCAGCAGCTTAACCAGGTTATATGGCTACACCTTC,TRBJ1-2,TRBV7-3,-,-
CASSPVSGEGYTF,TGTGCCAGCAGTCCCGTATCGGGGGAAGGCTACACCTTC,TRBJ1-2,TRBV6-5,-,-
CASSQQGDTEAFF,TGTGCTAGCAGCCAGCAGGGGGATACTGAAGCTTTCTTT,TRBJ1-1,TRBV7-7,-,TRBD1
CASRGGSSYEQYF,TGTGCCAGCAGGGGGGGGAGCTCCTACGAGCAGTACTTC,TRBJ2-7,TRBV6-5,-,TRBD2